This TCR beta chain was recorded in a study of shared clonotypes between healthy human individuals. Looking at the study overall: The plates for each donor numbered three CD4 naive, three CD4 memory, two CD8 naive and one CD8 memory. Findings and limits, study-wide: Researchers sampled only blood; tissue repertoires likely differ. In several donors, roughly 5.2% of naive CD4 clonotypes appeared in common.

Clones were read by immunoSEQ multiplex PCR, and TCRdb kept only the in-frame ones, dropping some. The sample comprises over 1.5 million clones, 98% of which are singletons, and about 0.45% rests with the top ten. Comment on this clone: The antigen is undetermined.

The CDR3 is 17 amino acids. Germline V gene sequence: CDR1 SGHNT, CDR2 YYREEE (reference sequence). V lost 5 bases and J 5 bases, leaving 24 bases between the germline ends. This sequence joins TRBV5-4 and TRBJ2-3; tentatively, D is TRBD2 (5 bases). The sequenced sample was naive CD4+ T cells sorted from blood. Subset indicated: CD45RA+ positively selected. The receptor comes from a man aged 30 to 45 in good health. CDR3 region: CASRGIPRADGRDTQYF. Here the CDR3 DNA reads TGTGCCAGCAGGGGCATCCCCCGAGCCGATGGGAGAGATACGCAGTATTTT. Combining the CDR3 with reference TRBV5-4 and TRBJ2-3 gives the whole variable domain ETGVTQSPTHLIKTRGQQVTLRCSSQSGHNTVSWYQQALGQGPQFIFQYYREEENGRGNFPPRFSGLQFPNYSSELNVNALELDDSALYLCASRGIPRADGRDTQYFGPGTRLTVL.